The 13 T cell receptor beta chains below come from one sample, sequenced in a study of T cell clusters in autoimmune cytopenias. TRB rearrangements were amplified by touch-down multiplex PCR with mixed TRB-A/B primers. With the multiplex PCR reads reprocessed, TCRdb shows one record per CDR3 protein and no DNA. In all, the sample yields around 1,500 distinct CDR3 sequences. TRB amplification used 200 to 250 ng of peripheral blood genomic DNA. Sequenced material: peripheral blood. These receptors all stem from a human donor with an autoimmune cytopenia, with autoimmune hepatitis or in good health (not recorded which).

This clonotype shows up as medium-sized by frequency. The rearrangement joins TRBV10-2 to TRBJ2-2. Germline values: CDR1 WSHSY, CDR2 SAAADI. The CDR3 contains 13 residues. The CDR3 loop reads CASRGRNTGELFF.

According to its frequency, this clonotype is medium-sized. The genes are TRBV5-4 and TRBJ1-6; TCRdb reports TRBD1, a call that lacks DNA to check it against. The germline CDR1 and CDR2 sequences are SGHNT and YYREEE (reference sequence). The length of the CDR3 is 15 residues. The CDR3 here is CASSPMTVGDSPLHF. Complete variable domain (other parts from reference TRBV5-4 and TRBJ1-6): ETGVTQSPTHLIKTRGQQVTLRCSSQSGHNTVSWYQQALGQGPQFIFQYYREEENGRGNFPPRFSGLQFPNYSSELNVNALELDDSALYLCASSPMTVGDSPLHFGNGTRLTVT.

The V and J genes are TRBV5-1 and TRBJ2-7; the D call of TRBD1 rests on TCRdb alone, since no DNA is present to check it. Germline V gives CDR1 SGHRS, CDR2 YFSETQ. The CDR3 runs 15 residues. The CDR3 loop reads CASSLAGTGLDEQYF.

By frequency, this clonotype is large (0.1 to 1%). The rearrangement joins TRBV6-1 to TRBJ2-6; no DNA is available, so the TRBD1 call from TCRdb remains unchecked. Germline V gene data show CDR1 as MNHNS and CDR2 as SASEGT. This CDR3 comprises 17 residues. The CDR3 region is CASSEEQGWAGANVLTF.

By frequency, this clonotype registers medium-sized. This rearrangement joins TRBV6-5 to TRBJ1-2; TCRdb names TRBD1, which stays unverified in the absence of DNA. Looked up from germline, CDR1 is MNHEY and CDR2 is SVGAGI. This CDR3 is built from 14 residues. The chain's CDR3 is CASSYVARGYGYTF.

This clonotype is labeled medium-sized (0.01 to 0.1%) based on frequency. The chain uses TRBV10-3 and TRBJ2-5; TCRdb's D call of TRBD2 is untestable without DNA. This CDR3 region has 13 residues. Per the germline V gene, CDR1 is ENHRY and CDR2 is SYGVKD. CDR3: CAISDSGQETQYF.

This CDR3 is CASSLGYEQYF. This chain joins TRBV5-1 and TRBJ2-7. The CDR3 extends over 11 amino acids. In germline, CDR1 is SGHRS, CDR2 YFSETQ.

J is TRBJ2-2 and V is TRBV5-5; the D call from TCRdb, TRBD1, cannot be confirmed without DNA. CDR1 is SGHKS, CDR2 YYEKEE, per germline (reference sequence). The length of the CDR3 is 16 residues. The CDR3 protein is CASSLWAVPGTGELFF. Drawing the rest from reference TRBV5-5 and TRBJ2-2, the complete variable domain is DAGVTQSPTHLIKTRGQQVTLRCSPISGHKSVSWYQQVLGQGPQFIFQYYEKEERGRGNFPDRFSARQFPNYSSELNVNALLLGDSALYLCASSLWAVPGTGELFFGEGSRLTVL.

CDR3 in amino acids: CAIFDRSSGNTIYF. This chain joins TRBV10-3 and TRBJ1-3. CDR1 and CDR2 from the germline V gene are ENHRY and SYGVKD. This CDR3 spans 14 amino acids.

This clonotype is classed as medium-sized by frequency. J is TRBJ2-2 and V is TRBV5-1; TCRdb returns TRBD2, unconfirmable since there is no DNA. Germline V gives CDR1 SGHRS, CDR2 YFSETQ. The CDR3 covers 16 residues. CDR3 loop: CASSVGGVLITGELFF. Full variable domain (rest looked up from reference TRBV5-1 and TRBJ2-2): KAGVTQTPRYLIKTRGQQVTLSCSPISGHRSVSWYQQTPGQGLQFLFEYFSETQRNKGNFPGRFSGRQFSNSRSEMNVSTLELGDSALYLCASSVGGVLITGELFFGEGSRLTVL.

Considering frequency, this clonotype is medium-sized. V usage is TRBV6-1 and J usage is TRBJ2-1; TCRdb's D call, TRBD1, is unchecked because there is no DNA. This CDR3 is built from 12 residues. The germline gives CDR1 MNHNS, CDR2 SASEGT. The CDR3 sequence: CASRPGSDEQFF.

This chain joins TRBV5-1 and TRBJ2-3; the TCRdb call, TRBD2, lacks DNA for checking. The CDR3 covers 16 residues. In germline, CDR1 is SGHRS, CDR2 YFSETQ. Here the CDR3 reads CASSISGTSMADTQYF.

By frequency, this clonotype registers medium-sized. The chain combines TRBV10-2 with TRBJ2-7; TCRdb selects TRBD1, and the lack of DNA leaves this call unchecked. The germline V gene has CDR1 WSHSY and CDR2 SAAADI. There are 12 residues in the CDR3. CDR3: CASSEPGYEQYF.